These T cell receptor beta chains were read from a single sample in a study of T cell responses to AZD1222 COVID-19 vaccine. The assay was immunoSEQ multiplex PCR, and TCRdb's table has in-frame clones only and misses some. The sample holds 40,000 to 50,000 clones, 75% to 90% seen once. The starting material was peripheral blood, obtained 28 days after the second AZD1222 dose. The receptors here all came from an adult who received the AZD1222 COVID-19 vaccine. Each CDR3 is given with its conserved first and last residue. The order of the fields is D gene, V gene, J gene, clone size, CDR3 DNA, CDR3 protein. The D gene is left open where the match is weak. For some rows the clone size is stated as once, few or many, or as a class when expanded; others skip it.

-	TRBV9	TRBJ2-1	once	TGTGCCAGCAGCGTAGAGGTCTACCAATACAATGAGCAGTTCTTC	CASSVEVYQYNEQFF
-	TRBV7-9	TRBJ1-2	-	TGTGCCAGCAGCCCCAGGCAGGGTGGCTACACCTTC	CASSPRQGGYTF
TRBD2	TRBV10-2	TRBJ2-1	-	TGCGCCAGCAGTGAAAGGCTAGCGGGGGCCTCCTACAATGAGCAGTTCTTC	CASSERLAGASYNEQFF
-	TRBV19	TRBJ1-6	-	TGTGCCAGTACCTCCGGATATTCACCCCTCCACTTT	CASTSGYSPLHF
-	TRBV6-6	TRBJ1-1	once	TGTGCCAGCAGGGGGCGCTTAGGCACTGAAGCTTTCTTT	CASRGRLGTEAFF
TRBD1	TRBV19	TRBJ1-2	-	TGTGCCAGTACCCTCGACAGGGTCTATGGCTACACCTTC	CASTLDRVYGYTF
-	TRBV10-3	TRBJ1-5	-	TGTGCCATCAGTGAGGGAATTAGCAATCAGCCCCAGCATTTT	CAISEGISNQPQHF
-	TRBV11-1	TRBJ1-5	-	TGTGCCAGCAGCAAGTCGGGCAATCAGCCCCAGCATTTT	CASSKSGNQPQHF
TRBD1	TRBV7-9	TRBJ1-1	-	TGTGCCAGCAGCGCCCCCGGGACAGGGAACACTGAAGCTTTCTTT	CASSAPGTGNTEAFF
-	TRBV9	TRBJ1-2	-	TGTGCCAGCAGCCTGGCAGGCAACTATGGCTACACCTTC	CASSLAGNYGYTF
-	TRBV28	TRBJ1-5	-	TGTGCCAGCAGCCTATATAGCAATCAGCCCCAGCATTTT	CASSLYSNQPQHF
-	TRBV28	TRBJ1-5	few	TGTGCCAGCAGCCCTGGGGGGGGAGGCAATCAGCCCCAGCATTTT	CASSPGGGGNQPQHF
TRBD2	TRBV5-8	TRBJ2-5	-	TGTGCCAGCAGCGACGGCAGAAGCGGGGCCCCAGGAGAGACCCAGTACTTC	CASSDGRSGAPGETQYF
TRBD1	TRBV19	TRBJ1-5	-	TGTGCCACCGACAGGGGCTATCAGCCCCAGCATTTT	CATDRGYQPQHF
TRBD1	TRBV13	TRBJ1-5	-	TGTGCCAGCAGCTTACGCGGACAGGGAGCAGCGGGCAATCAGCCCCAGCATTTT	CASSLRGQGAAGNQPQHF